The clone carrying this T cell receptor (beta chain) has a handful of counts. No antigen is known for it. The source of the sample is a study of cytomegalovirus exposure and HLA in healthy donors. Study-level results: An observed cluster of highly shared sequence variants was recorded as a likely sequencing artifact.

The germline V gene has CDR1 LNHDA and CDR2 SQIVND (reference sequence). This CDR3 comprises 15 residues. V gave up 5 bases and J gave up 3 bases; unmatched junction bases: 9. The study ran its PCR with 60 Vbeta and 13 Jbeta primers. Measured with immunoSEQ multiplex PCR; TCRdb has only the in-frame clones, and not every one. The sample has around 130,000 clones, just under 80% seen once. The sequenced sample consisted of PBMCs. The clonotype originates from a woman between 40 and 50 years old in good health and CMV-seronegative. The rearrangement uses TRBV19 and TRBJ2-7; 8 nucleotides line up with TRBD2. The CDR3: CASSPAAGGIYEQYF. As DNA, the CDR3 is TGTGCCAGTAGTCCCGCGGCGGGGGGCATCTACGAGCAGTACTTC.